This T cell receptor (beta chain) was sequenced for a study of T cells in Graves' hyperthyroidism and ophthalmopathy. General observations from the study: The model forecast ophthalmopathy, anticipating it by a median approximately 6 months before onset. In blood, most of the thyroid clonotypes expanded above 0.001 were also present.

Germline values: CDR1 LNHDA, CDR2 SQIVND (reference sequence). Germline trimming cut 5 bases from V and 1 base from J; bases unmatched to any gene: 5. CDR3 length: 14 amino acids. Regions amplified from RNA transcripts were the TCR beta CDR3 regions. Researchers ran a first-round RT-PCR on the TCR CDR3 using the HTBI primer set. One entry per CDR3 protein results from TCRdb running MiXCR on the multiplex PCR reads. The data contain about 330,000 distinct CDR3 sequences, roughly 15% of them singletons. The table lists this clonotype with a few counts. What it binds is not known. The CDR3 end shows no conserved phenylalanine or tryptophan, and so a read error is likely. The study left out patients who had uncontrolled infection, other autoimmune disease, pregnancy or lactation. Each diagnosis was grounded in clinical symptoms, serum thyroxine and TRAb, thyroid ultrasound, and orbital computed tomography.

The chain carries TRBV19 and TRBJ2-7, with TRBD2 identical over 7 bases. The sequence derives from a woman in her 40s with Graves' ophthalmopathy. What was sequenced was blood. CDR3 nucleotide sequence: TGTGCCAGTAGTCGGGGGGAAATTTCCTACGAGCAGTACCTC. Protein sequence: CASSRGEISYEQYL.